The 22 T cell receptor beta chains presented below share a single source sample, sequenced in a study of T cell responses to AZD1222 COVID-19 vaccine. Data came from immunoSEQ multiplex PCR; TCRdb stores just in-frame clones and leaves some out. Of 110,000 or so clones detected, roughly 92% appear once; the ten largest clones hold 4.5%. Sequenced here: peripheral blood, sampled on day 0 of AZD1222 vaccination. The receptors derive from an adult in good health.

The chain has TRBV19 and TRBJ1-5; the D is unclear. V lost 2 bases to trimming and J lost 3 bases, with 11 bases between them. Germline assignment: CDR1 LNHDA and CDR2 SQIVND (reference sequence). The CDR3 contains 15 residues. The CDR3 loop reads CASSIMHSFNQPQHF. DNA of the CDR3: TGTGCCAGTAGTATAATGCACAGCTTCAATCAGCCCCAGCATTTT.

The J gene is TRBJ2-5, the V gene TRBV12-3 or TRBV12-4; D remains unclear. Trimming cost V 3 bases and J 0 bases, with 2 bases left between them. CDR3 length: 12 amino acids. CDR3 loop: CASSFNQETQYF. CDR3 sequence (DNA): TGTGCCAGCAGTTTTAACCAAGAGACCCAGTACTTC.

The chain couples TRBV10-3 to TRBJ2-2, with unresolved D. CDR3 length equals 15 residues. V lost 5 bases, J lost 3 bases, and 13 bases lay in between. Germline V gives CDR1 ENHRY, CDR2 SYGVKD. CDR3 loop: CAISTLGLDTGELFF. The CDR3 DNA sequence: TGTGCCATCAGTACGCTCGGATTAGACACCGGGGAGCTGTTTTTT.

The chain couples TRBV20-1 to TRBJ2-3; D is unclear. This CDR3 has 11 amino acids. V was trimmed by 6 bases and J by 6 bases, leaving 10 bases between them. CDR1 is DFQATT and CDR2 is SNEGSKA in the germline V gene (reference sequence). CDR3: CSAIIGDTQYF. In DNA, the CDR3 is TGCAGTGCCATCATAGGGGATACGCAGTATTTT.

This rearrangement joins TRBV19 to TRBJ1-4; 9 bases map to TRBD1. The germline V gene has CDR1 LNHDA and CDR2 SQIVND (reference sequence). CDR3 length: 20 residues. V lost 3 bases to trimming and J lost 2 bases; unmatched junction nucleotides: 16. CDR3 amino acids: CASSMGPGQGKRGTNEKLFF. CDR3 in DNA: TGTGCCAGTAGTATGGGACCGGGACAGGGCAAGAGGGGGACTAATGAAAAACTGTTTTTT.

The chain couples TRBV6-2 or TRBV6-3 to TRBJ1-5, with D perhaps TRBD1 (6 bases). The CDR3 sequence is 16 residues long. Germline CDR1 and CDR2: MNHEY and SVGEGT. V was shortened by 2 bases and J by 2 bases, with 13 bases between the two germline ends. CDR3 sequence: CASSYKGVWGNQPQHF. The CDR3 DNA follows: TGTGCCAGCAGTTACAAGGGGGTATGGGGCAATCAGCCCCAGCATTTT.

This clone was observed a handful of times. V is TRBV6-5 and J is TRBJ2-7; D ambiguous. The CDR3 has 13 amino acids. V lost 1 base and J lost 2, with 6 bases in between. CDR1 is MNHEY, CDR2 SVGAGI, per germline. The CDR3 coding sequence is TGTGCCAGCAGTTACTGGTTTACCTACGAGCAGTACTTC. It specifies CASSYWFTYEQYF.

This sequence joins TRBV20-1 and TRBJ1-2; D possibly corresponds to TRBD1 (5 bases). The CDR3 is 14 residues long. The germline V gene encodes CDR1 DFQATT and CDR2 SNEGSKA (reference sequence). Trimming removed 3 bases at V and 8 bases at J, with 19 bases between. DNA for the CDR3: TGCAGTGCTAGTCTAAACCAGGGTCTAGAGGGCTACACCTTC. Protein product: CSASLNQGLEGYTF.

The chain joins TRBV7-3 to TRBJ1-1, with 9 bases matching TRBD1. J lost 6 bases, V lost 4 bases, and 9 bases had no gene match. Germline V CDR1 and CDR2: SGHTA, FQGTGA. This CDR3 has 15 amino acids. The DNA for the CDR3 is TGTGCCAGCAGCTCCGCCGGGACAGGGTATGCTGAAGCTTTCTTT. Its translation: CASSSAGTGYAEAFF.

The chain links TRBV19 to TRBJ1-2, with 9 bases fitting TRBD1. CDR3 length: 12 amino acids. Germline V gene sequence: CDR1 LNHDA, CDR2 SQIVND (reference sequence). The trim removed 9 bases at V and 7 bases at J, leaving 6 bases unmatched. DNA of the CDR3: TGTGCCAGCAGGACAGGGGTTAGTGGCTACACCTTC. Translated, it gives CASRTGVSGYTF.

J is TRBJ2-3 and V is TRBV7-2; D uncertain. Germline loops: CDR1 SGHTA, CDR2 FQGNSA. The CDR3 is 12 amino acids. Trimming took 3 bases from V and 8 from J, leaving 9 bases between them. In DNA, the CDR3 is TGTGCCAGCAGCTTCCAAGCTTTTACGCAGTATTTT. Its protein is CASSFQAFTQYF.

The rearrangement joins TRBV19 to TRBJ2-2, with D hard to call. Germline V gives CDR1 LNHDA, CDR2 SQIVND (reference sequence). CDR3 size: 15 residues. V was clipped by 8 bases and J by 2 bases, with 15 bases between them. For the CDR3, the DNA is TGTGCCAGTCAGCATGCTGACCTTAACACCGGGGAGCTGTTTTTT. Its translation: CASQHADLNTGELFF.

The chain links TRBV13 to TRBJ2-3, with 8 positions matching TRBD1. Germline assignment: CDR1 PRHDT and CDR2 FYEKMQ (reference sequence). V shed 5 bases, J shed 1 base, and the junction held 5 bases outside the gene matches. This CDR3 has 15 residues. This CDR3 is CASSPGGGGTDTQYF. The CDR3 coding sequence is TGTGCCAGCAGCCCAGGGGGCGGGGGCACAGATACGCAGTATTTT.

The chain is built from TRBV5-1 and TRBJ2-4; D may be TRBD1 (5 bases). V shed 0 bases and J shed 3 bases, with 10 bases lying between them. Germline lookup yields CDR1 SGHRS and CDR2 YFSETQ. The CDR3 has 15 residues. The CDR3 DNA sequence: TGCGCCAGCAGCTTGGCGGCACAGGTCAAAAACATTCAGTACTTC. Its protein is CASSLAAQVKNIQYF.

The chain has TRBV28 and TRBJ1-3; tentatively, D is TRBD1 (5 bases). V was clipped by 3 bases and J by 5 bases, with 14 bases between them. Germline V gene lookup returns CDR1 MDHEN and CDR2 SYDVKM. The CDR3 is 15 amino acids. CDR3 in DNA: TGTGCCAGCAGTTTTGGGGCGGATGGGAGAAACACCATATATTTT. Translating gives CASSFGADGRNTIYF.

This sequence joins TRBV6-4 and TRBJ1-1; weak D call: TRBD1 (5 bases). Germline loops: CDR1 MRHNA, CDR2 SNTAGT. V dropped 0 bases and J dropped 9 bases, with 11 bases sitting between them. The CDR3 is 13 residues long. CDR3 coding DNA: TGTGCCAGCAGTGACTCGCGGGGGTCAAAAGCTTTCTTT. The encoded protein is CASSDSRGSKAFF.

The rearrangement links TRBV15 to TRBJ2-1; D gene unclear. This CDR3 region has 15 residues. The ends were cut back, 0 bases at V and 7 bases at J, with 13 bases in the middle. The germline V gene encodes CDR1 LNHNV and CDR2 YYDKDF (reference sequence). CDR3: CATSRDRPNQNEQFF. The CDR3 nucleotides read TGTGCCACCAGCAGAGATCGGCCTAACCAGAATGAGCAGTTCTTC.

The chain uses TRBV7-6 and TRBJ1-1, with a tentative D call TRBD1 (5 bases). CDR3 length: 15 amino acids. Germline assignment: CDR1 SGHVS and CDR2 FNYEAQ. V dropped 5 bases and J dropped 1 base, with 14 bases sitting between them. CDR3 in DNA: TGTGCCAGCAGCCCCCGGGGGGTAGAGAACACTGAAGCTTTCTTT. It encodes CASSPRGVENTEAFF.

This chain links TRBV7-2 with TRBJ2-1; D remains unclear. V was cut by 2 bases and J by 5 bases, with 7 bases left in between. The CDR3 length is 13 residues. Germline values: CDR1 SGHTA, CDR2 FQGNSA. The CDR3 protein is CASSLRFNNEQFF. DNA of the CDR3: TGTGCCAGCAGCTTACGATTTAACAATGAGCAGTTCTTC. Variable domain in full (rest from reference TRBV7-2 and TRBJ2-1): GAGVSQSPSNKVTEKGKDVELRCDPISGHTALYWYRQSLGQGLEFLIYFQGNSAPDKSGLPSDRFSAERTGGSVSTLTIQRTQQEDSAVYLCASSLRFNNEQFFGPGTRLTVL.

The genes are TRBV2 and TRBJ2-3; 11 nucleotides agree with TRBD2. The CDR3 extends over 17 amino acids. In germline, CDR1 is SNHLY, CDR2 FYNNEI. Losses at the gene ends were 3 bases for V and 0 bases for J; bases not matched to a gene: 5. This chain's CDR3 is CASSDSSGGVSTDTQYF. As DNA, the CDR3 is TGTGCCAGCAGTGATAGTAGCGGGGGGGTTAGCACAGATACGCAGTATTTT.

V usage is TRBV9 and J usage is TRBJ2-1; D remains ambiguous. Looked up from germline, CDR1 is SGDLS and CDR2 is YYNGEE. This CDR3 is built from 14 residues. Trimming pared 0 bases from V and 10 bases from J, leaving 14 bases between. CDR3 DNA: TGTGCCAGCAGCGTAGCTCTTATTCAAGGGGAGCAGTTCTTC. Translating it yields CASSVALIQGEQFF.

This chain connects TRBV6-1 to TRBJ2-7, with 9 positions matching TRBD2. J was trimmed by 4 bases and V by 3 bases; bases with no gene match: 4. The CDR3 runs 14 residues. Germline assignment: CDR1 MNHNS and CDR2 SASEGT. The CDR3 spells CASSESGGTYEQYF. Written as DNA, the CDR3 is TGTGCCAGCAGTGAGAGCGGGGGGACTTACGAGCAGTACTTC.